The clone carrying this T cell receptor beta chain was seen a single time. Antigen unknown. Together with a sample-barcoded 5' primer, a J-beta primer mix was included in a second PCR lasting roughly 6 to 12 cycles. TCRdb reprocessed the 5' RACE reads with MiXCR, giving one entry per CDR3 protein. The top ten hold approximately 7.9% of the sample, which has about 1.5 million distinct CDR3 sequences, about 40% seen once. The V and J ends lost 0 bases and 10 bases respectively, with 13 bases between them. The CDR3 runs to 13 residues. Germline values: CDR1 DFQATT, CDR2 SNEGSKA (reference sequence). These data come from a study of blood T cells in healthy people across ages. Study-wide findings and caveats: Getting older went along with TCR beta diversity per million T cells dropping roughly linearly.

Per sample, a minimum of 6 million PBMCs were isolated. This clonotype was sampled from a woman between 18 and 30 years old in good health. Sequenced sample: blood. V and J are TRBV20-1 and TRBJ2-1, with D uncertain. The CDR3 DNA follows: TGCAGTGCTAGAGATCGACCCTCACCCGAGCAGTTCTTC. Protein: CSARDRPSPEQFF.